Presented here are 13 T cell receptor beta chains from one specimen sequenced in a study of T cells in Graves' hyperthyroidism and ophthalmopathy. TCR beta CDR3 regions were amplified from RNA. HTBI primers drove first-round RT-PCR of the TCR CDR3. A single record per CDR3 protein comes from TCRdb applying MiXCR to the multiplex PCR reads. The sample lists about 640,000 distinct CDR3 sequences; under 25% were seen once. The specimen sequenced was blood. The source is a young man with Graves' ophthalmopathy.

This clonotype has just a few counts. The chain links TRBV7-8 to TRBJ2-1, with 7 bases identical to TRBD1. CDR3 length: 14 amino acids. The V gene's germline CDR1 is SGHVS and CDR2 FQNEAQ. The V and J ends lost 2 bases and 4 bases, in that order; junction bases with no gene match: 2. The CDR3 loop reads CASSLRDSYNEQFF. Here the CDR3 DNA reads TGTGCCAGCAGCTTAAGGGACAGTTACAATGAGCAGTTCTTC.

This clonotype was seen a handful of times. The chain couples TRBV6-2 or TRBV6-3 to TRBJ2-7; TRBD1 matches at 8 bases. V gave up 6 bases and J gave up 6 bases; unmatched junction bases: 16. The germline V gene has CDR1 MNHEY and CDR2 SVGEGT. This CDR3 spans 16 amino acids. The chain's CDR3 is CASRRSTGTGLGEQYF. CDR3 DNA sequence: TGTGCCAGCAGACGATCGACCGGGACAGGCCTCGGCGAGCAGTACTTC.

This clonotype has only a few counts. The gene calls are TRBV2 and TRBJ2-1; no clear D. V gave up 8 bases and J gave up 4 bases, with 9 bases separating them. Germline-derived CDR1 and CDR2 are SNHLY and FYNNEI. There are 12 residues in the CDR3. CDR3 nucleotide sequence: TGTGCCAGCTCGATCAAATACAATGAGCAGTTCTTC. It translates to CASSIKYNEQFF.

The chain joins TRBV9 to TRBJ2-3; D perhaps matches TRBD1 (5 bases). V was cut by 0 bases and J by 4 bases, with 12 bases left in between. The CDR3 totals 15 residues. Germline CDR1 reads SGDLS; CDR2 reads YYNGEE. CDR3 DNA sequence: TGTGCCAGCAGCGTAGAGGAAGGGGTGGCAGATACGCAGTATTTT. This gives the protein CASSVEEGVADTQYF.

The rearrangement joins TRBV29-1 to TRBJ2-7; a possible D gene is TRBD2 (5 bases). V was pared by 5 bases and J by 2 bases, with 16 bases between. The V gene's germline CDR1 is SQVTM and CDR2 ANQGSEA. The CDR3 is 14 amino acids. The chain's CDR3 is CSVLPRGVPYEQYF. The CDR3 region has the DNA TGCAGCGTTCTGCCCCGGGGAGTCCCCTACGAGCAGTACTTC.

The rearrangement links TRBV14 to TRBJ2-3; D is ambiguous. The CDR3 covers 13 residues. The germline V gene encodes CDR1 SGHDN and CDR2 FVKESK. V was cut by 4 bases and J by 1 base, with 6 bases left in between. The DNA for the CDR3 is TGTGCCAGCAGCCGCCTTCGCACAGATACGCAGTATTTT. Translated, it gives CASSRLRTDTQYF.

There are many counts of this clonotype. This rearrangement joins TRBV6-1 to TRBJ1-5; 8 bases are shared with TRBD1. CDR3 size: 13 residues. The V segment lost 5 bases and the J segment 6 bases; nucleotides outside the gene matches: 3. Germline loops: CDR1 MNHNS, CDR2 SASEGT. CDR3 nucleotide sequence: TGTGCCAGCAGTCGGACAGGGTCTCAGCCCCAGCATTTT. This encodes CASSRTGSQPQHF.

This clonotype was seen many times. The J gene is TRBJ1-2, the V gene TRBV28; D might be TRBD1 (5 bases). Trimming stripped 7 bases from V and 12 bases from J, with 24 bases between. The CDR3 is 14 residues long. From germline, CDR1 is MDHEN and CDR2 SYDVKM. The CDR3 region is CASKPMEGTARNTF. The CDR3, as DNA: TGTGCCAGCAAGCCCATGGAGGGGACCGCTCGGAACACCTTC.

A remark on this clonotype: Given a much more abundant clone one base away, this may be a read error. The DNA for the CDR3 is TGTGCCAGCAGTTCCCCGACTAGCGGGAGATACGAGCAGTACTTC. The encoded protein is CASSSPTSGRYEQYF. The chain combines TRBV6-2 or TRBV6-3 with TRBJ2-7, with TRBD2 matching over 12 bases. This CDR3 is 15 amino acids long. V was pared by 4 bases and J by 4 bases, with 5 bases of the junction left unmatched. CDR1 MNHEY and CDR2 SVGEGT come from the germline V gene.

The genes are TRBV5-1 and TRBJ2-2; D gene uncertain. This CDR3 is 16 amino acids long. V was clipped by 0 bases and J by 4 bases, with 13 bases between them. Germline V gene sequence: CDR1 SGHRS, CDR2 YFSETQ. The CDR3 DNA reads TGCGCCAGCAGCTTGGTGGCTTACATGGGCACCGGGGAGCTGTTTTTT. Its protein is CASSLVAYMGTGELFF.

The chain couples TRBV6-2 or TRBV6-3 to TRBJ1-1; 9 bases agree with TRBD1. V dropped 4 bases and J dropped 4; count of bases not matched to a gene: 4. This CDR3 spans 14 amino acids. The germline CDR1 and CDR2 sequences are MNHEY and SVGEGT. In DNA form, the CDR3 reads TGTGCCAGCAGTTCCAAGACAGGGGGCACTGAAGCTTTCTTT. Translated: CASSSKTGGTEAFF.

V gene TRBV9 combines with J gene TRBJ2-3, with TRBD2 matching over 8 bases. The V segment lost 4 bases and the J segment 5 bases; nucleotides outside the gene matches: 21. The germline V gene encodes CDR1 SGDLS and CDR2 YYNGEE. The CDR3 contains 19 residues. The CDR3 spells CASSHPGKREFYGVDTQYF. The CDR3 nucleotides read TGTGCCAGCAGCCATCCGGGGAAGCGGGAGTTCTACGGTGTAGATACGCAGTATTTT.

This clonotype occurred a few times. This rearrangement joins TRBV18 to TRBJ2-7; unclear D gene. The CDR3 runs to 13 residues. V gave up 5 bases and J gave up 2 bases, with 10 bases separating them. Germline loops: CDR1 KGHSH, CDR2 LQKENI. CDR3 residues: CASSNIGAYEQYF. The CDR3 DNA reads TGTGCCAGCTCAAATATCGGCGCCTACGAGCAGTACTTC.